A selection of T cell receptor beta chains follows, all from one sample in a study of CD8+ T cells in alopecia areata. Assay: immunoSEQ multiplex PCR; the TCRdb copy retains only in-frame clones and omits some. The table shows 200,000 or so clones, with 58% occurring only once. The source material was CD4+ T cells sorted from blood, sampled at week 24, from a patient treated with tofacitinib. These receptors originate from a human donor with alopecia areata. Both conserved end residues are part of each CDR3. The D gene is left open where the match is weak. Clone size, where shown, is once, few, many, or a class for clones that have expanded.

v_gene,j_gene,len,abundance,d_gene,CDR3nt,CDR3aa
TRBV27,TRBJ2-5,15,.,.,TGTGCCAGCAGTTTACTCGGTCGGGCCACGAAGACCCAGTACTTC,CASSLLGRATKTQYF
TRBV28,TRBJ2-7,15,few,TRBD1,TGTGCCAGCATATCCTGGGGACAGGGGGCAAGGGAGCAGTACTTC,CASISWGQGAREQYF
TRBV4-3,TRBJ2-1,15,once,TRBD2,TGCGCCAGCAGCCAAACAAGCGGGAGGGCAAATGAGCAGTTCTTC,CASSQTSGRANEQFF
TRBV7-9,TRBJ2-5,15,few,.,TGTGCCAGCAGCTTACGTAAGGAGTTAAGGGAGACCCAGTACTTC,CASSLRKELRETQYF
TRBV7-9,TRBJ1-1,15,.,TRBD1,TGTGCCAGCACCCTGTGGGACAGGGTGGACACTGAAGCTTTCTTT,CASTLWDRVDTEAFF
TRBV27,TRBJ2-1,12,once,.,TGTGCCAGCAGTCCACGCTACAATGAGCAGTTCTTC,CASSPRYNEQFF
TRBV15,TRBJ1-3,14,.,.,TGTGCCACCAGCAGAGTGCATGGTAGCGACACCATATATTTT,CATSRVHGSDTIYF
TRBV9,TRBJ2-5,15,few,TRBD2,TGTGCCAGCAGCGTTAGCGGGGGGCACCCAGAGGCCCAGTACTTC,CASSVSGGHPEAQYF
TRBV28,TRBJ2-7,14,.,.,TGTGCCAGCAGTTCGCGCGGGATGACCTACGAGCAGTACTTC,CASSSRGMTYEQYF
TRBV14,TRBJ2-4,16,.,.,TGTGCCAGCAGCCAAGACCCGGGACGGAGACTGGACATTCAGTACTTC,CASSQDPGRRLDIQYF
TRBV29-1,TRBJ2-3,13,.,.,TGCAGCGTTGACGGGGCAGGGCAAGATACGCAGTATTTT,CSVDGAGQDTQYF
TRBV7-3,TRBJ2-7,14,.,.,TGTGCCAGCAGCCTTGGACCGCCGTTGGGTGAGCAGTACTTC,CASSLGPPLGEQYF
TRBV6-6,TRBJ1-2,12,.,.,TGTGCCAGCAGACGGGGAGGCTATGGCTACACCTTC,CASRRGGYGYTF
TRBV29-1,TRBJ1-2,12,.,TRBD1,TGCAGGGGAGGAACAGGGGAACAGGGCTACACCTTC,CRGGTGEQGYTF
TRBV28,TRBJ1-2,12,.,.,TGTGCCAGTACACAGGGAGGATATGGCTACACCTTC,CASTQGGYGYTF
TRBV5-1,TRBJ1-6,14,.,.,TGCGCCAGCAGCTTAGGGCAGGGCGGGGGCCCCCTCCACTTT,CASSLGQGGGPLHF
TRBV15,TRBJ2-5,15,.,TRBD2,TGTGCCACCAGCGCCTGGACTAGCGAGCAAGAGACCCAGTACTTC,CATSAWTSEQETQYF
TRBV29-1,TRBJ1-2,11,.,TRBD1,TGCAGCGAGGCGGGACAGGATGGCTACACCTTC,CSEAGQDGYTF
TRBV30,TRBJ2-7,11,.,.,TGTGCCTGGAGTGTACATGACGAGCAGTACTTC,CAWSVHDEQYF
TRBV27,TRBJ1-2,14,.,.,TGTGCCAGCAGTTGGAGGGGAGGAGGGAGCGGCTACACCTTC,CASSWRGGGSGYTF
TRBV27,TRBJ1-2,15,few,TRBD1,TGTGCCAGCAGTCCGCGACAGGGGGTAGGCTATGGCTACACCTTC,CASSPRQGVGYGYTF
TRBV19,TRBJ1-5,12,many,.,TGTGCCAGTAGTATTCTTCATCAGCCCCAGCATTTT,CASSILHQPQHF
TRBV18,TRBJ2-1,13,few,.,TGTGCCAGCTCACCCGGGCCTTACAATGAGCAGTTCTTC,CASSPGPYNEQFF
TRBV5-1,TRBJ2-1,14,.,TRBD1,TGCGCCAGCAGCCGAACGCGTACAGGGGGTGAGCAGTTCTTC,CASSRTRTGGEQFF
TRBV6-5,TRBJ1-2,14,.,.,TGTGCCACCCAGGGTAGGGCGGCCATCTATGGCTACACCTTC,CATQGRAAIYGYTF
TRBV7-2,TRBJ1-1,16,few,TRBD1,TGTGCCAGCAGCATGGCCCAGGGGGCGATGAACACTGAAGCTTTCTTT,CASSMAQGAMNTEAFF
TRBV4-1,TRBJ2-5,18,.,.,TGCGCCAGCAGCCACTTTGGCCCCGGGCGGGGTGCTCAAGAGACCCAGTACTTC,CASSHFGPGRGAQETQYF
TRBV7-2,TRBJ1-1,13,.,.,TGTGCCAGCAGCTTCACAGGTAACCCTGAAGCTTTCTTT,CASSFTGNPEAFF
TRBV27,TRBJ2-5,14,.,.,TGTGCCAGCAGTTTAATCGGGTTCCGAGAGACCCAGTACTTC,CASSLIGFRETQYF
TRBV6-5,TRBJ2-1,13,.,.,TGTGCCAGCAGCCGACAGGATTACAATGAGCAGTTCTTC,CASSRQDYNEQFF
TRBV29-1,TRBJ1-1,12,few,.,TGCAGCGTCCCCAGGGGGAACACTGAAGCTTTCTTT,CSVPRGNTEAFF
TRBV5-6,TRBJ2-1,12,.,TRBD2,TGTGCCAGCAGCTTGAGCGCGGGAGGGCAGTTCTTC,CASSLSAGGQFF
TRBV5-1,TRBJ2-6,15,.,.,TGCGCCAGCAGCTTGGGGAACTCTGGGGCCAACGTCCTGACTTTC,CASSLGNSGANVLTF
TRBV28,TRBJ2-3,17,few,.,TGTGCCAGCAGTCTCCCCTGGGGGCTAGTAAGCACAGATACGCAGTATTTT,CASSLPWGLVSTDTQYF
TRBV29-1,TRBJ1-1,14,.,.,TGCAGCGTTGAGATAGAGGGCAGGGATCCTGAAGCTTTCTTT,CSVEIEGRDPEAFF
TRBV5-1,TRBJ2-1,17,.,.,TGCGCCAGCAGCTTGCGGTCGCGGGGTAACCCGGTGAGTGAGCAGTTCTTC,CASSLRSRGNPVSEQFF
TRBV9,TRBJ2-1,15,.,TRBD2,TGTGCCAGCAGCGTAGAACTAGCGGACTACAATGAGCAGTTCTTC,CASSVELADYNEQFF
TRBV5-1,TRBJ2-7,14,.,TRBD1,TGCGCCAGCAGCTTGGGCGCAGGGGGCTACGAGCAGTACTTC,CASSLGAGGYEQYF
TRBV25-1,TRBJ2-5,14,.,.,TGTGCCAGCTCTGATGCAGGGCGGGTGGAGACCCAGTACTTC,CASSDAGRVETQYF
TRBV5-6,TRBJ2-7,15,.,.,TGTGCCAGCAGTATAGACCCGGCTGGGGACTACGAGCAGTACTTC,CASSIDPAGDYEQYF
TRBV18,TRBJ1-1,13,.,TRBD1,TGTGCCAGCTCACGGGACAGGCACACTGAAGCTTTCTTT,CASSRDRHTEAFF
TRBV27,TRBJ2-3,14,.,.,TGTGCCAGCAGTTTAGACCGTAGCACAGATACGCAGTATTTT,CASSLDRSTDTQYF
TRBV13,TRBJ1-6,19,.,.,TGTGCCAGCAGCTTTAGACCCGCGGACGGGAGCTCCTATAATTCACCCCTCCACTTT,CASSFRPADGSSYNSPLHF
TRBV29-1,TRBJ1-1,14,.,TRBD1,TGCAGTGCTTCGGGACAGGGAGGGAACACTGAAGCTTTCTTT,CSASGQGGNTEAFF
TRBV12-5,TRBJ2-5,13,.,TRBD1,TGTGCTAGTGGAAGACAGGGCGAAGAGACCCAGTACTTC,CASGRQGEETQYF
TRBV14,TRBJ2-7,16,.,.,TGTGCCAGCAGCCAAGATCTAACGGGCTGGGGGTACGAGCAGTACTTC,CASSQDLTGWGYEQYF
TRBV10-3,TRBJ1-2,13,.,.,TGTGCCATCAGTTCGGTAGGGGCTGGAGGCTACACCTTC,CAISSVGAGGYTF
TRBV6-5,TRBJ1-1,14,.,TRBD1,TGTGCCAGCAGAAAACAGGGGGCGAACACTGAAGCTTTCTTT,CASRKQGANTEAFF
TRBV2,TRBJ2-1,14,.,.,TGTGCCAGCAGTGAAGCGCTCGGGTACAATGAGCAGTTCTTC,CASSEALGYNEQFF
TRBV7-3,TRBJ2-2,17,few,TRBD2,TGTGCCAGCAGCTTAGACCCGGGACTAGCGGACACCGGGGAGCTGTTTTTT,CASSLDPGLADTGELFF
TRBV29-1,TRBJ1-3,11,.,.,TGCAGCGTTGGGTTTGGAAACACCATATATTTT,CSVGFGNTIYF
TRBV28,TRBJ2-7,11,few,.,TGTGCCAGCAGTTTACTTTCCGAGCAGTACTTC,CASSLLSEQYF
TRBV7-9,TRBJ1-1,14,.,.,TGTGCCAGCAGCTTAGCCGGACAGACTTTTGAAGCTTTCTTT,CASSLAGQTFEAFF
TRBV25-1,TRBJ2-7,13,.,.,TGTGCCAGCAGTGAACTGGGCTCCTACGAGCAGTACTTC,CASSELGSYEQYF